Sequencing of this TCR beta chain was carried out in a study of T cell repertoires in cytomegalovirus infection (dated by TCRdb to about 2019). In terms of the full investigation: Because public TCR beta signatures pointed to carriage of CMV infection together with the matching HLA type, the HLA type of each donor mattered for the analysis.

Ten or more counts support this clonotype. Its cognate antigen has yet to be identified. No base quality information exists; no much larger clone differs at one position. The CDR3 holds 15 amino acids from the cysteine to the phenylalanine. The kept DNA is CDR3 alone, 45 bases in frame from the first base. From the germline V gene, CDR1 is MNHEY and CDR2 is SVGEGT. V was cut back by 3 bases and J by 0 bases, leaving a gap of 9 bases between them. The instrument was an Illumina HiSeq 1500. TCRdb trimmed the raw reads at Q25, called clones with MiXCR and kept productive beta chains. Identical CDR3 proteins give one entry, which carries the most common genes and DNA. For this sample there are about 490,000 distinct CDR3 sequences; approximately 16% appear just once. Of the sample, more than 20% falls within the top ten clones. Results and caveats for the whole study, not just this receptor: The ex vivo response was dominated by HLA-C-restricted CMV-specific TCR beta clonotypes, which also provided the single most frequent clonotype in two of eight donors. In both this cohort and an independent cohort of 350 to 400 donors, the cumulative frequency of public TCR beta family members distinguished carriers of CMV infection plus the relevant HLA type.

This TCR was recovered from a human donor in good health (CMV status not recorded). Some clones in this sample may be carry-over from other donors' samples. Recombination connected TRBV6-2 or TRBV6-3 to TRBJ2-1, with the D gene call left open. Sequencing used CD8+ T cells from PBMCs. The CDR3 is CASSYSRSSYNEQFF. The nucleotides are TGTGCCAGCAGTTATTCTCGGAGCTCCTACAATGAGCAGTTCTTC.